This T cell receptor (beta chain) was profiled in a study of T cell changes during pregnancy in multiple sclerosis. Method: immunoSEQ multiplex PCR; TCRdb's copy keeps in-frame clones and lacks some. The top ten clones hold 1.5% to 2% of a sample with roughly 100,000 clones, roughly 89% of them seen once. The V end lost 1 base, the J end lost 5 bases, and 13 bases lay between the germline ends. CDR3 length: 15 amino acids. CDR1 SGHAT and CDR2 FQNNGV come from the germline V gene. This clonotype was sampled from a female donor in good health, enrolled as a control in a pregnancy study. The chain couples TRBV11-2 to TRBJ2-3, with D unclear. The sample here was peripheral blood, taken after pregnancy. CDR3 sequence (DNA): TGTGCCAGCAGCTTAGTTCCGCTGGCTGGAGATACGCAGTATTTT. This translates into CASSLVPLAGDTQYF.